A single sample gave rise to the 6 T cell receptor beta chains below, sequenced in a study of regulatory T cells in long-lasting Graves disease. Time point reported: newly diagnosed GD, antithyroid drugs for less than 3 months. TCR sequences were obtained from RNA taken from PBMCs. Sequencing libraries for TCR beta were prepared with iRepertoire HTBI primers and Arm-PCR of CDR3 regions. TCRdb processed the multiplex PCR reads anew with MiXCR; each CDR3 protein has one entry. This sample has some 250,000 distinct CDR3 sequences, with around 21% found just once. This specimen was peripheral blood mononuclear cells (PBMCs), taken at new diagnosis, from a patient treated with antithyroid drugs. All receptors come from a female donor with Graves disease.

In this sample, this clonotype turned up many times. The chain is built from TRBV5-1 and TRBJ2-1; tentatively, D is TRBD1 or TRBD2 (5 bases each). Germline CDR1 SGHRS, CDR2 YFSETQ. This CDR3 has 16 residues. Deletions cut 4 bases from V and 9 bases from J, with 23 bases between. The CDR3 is CASSGLTGRHRSEQFF. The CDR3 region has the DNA TGCGCCAGCAGCGGATTAACGGGACGGCATCGCAGTGAGCAGTTCTTC.

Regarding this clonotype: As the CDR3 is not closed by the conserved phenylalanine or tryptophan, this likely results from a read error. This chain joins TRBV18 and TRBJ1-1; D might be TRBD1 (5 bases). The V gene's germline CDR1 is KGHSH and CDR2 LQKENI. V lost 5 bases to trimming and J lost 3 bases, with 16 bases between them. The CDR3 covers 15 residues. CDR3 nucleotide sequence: TGTGCCAGCTCATACATACAGGAGCGGGACACTGAAGCTTTCCTT. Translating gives CASSYIQERDTEAFL.

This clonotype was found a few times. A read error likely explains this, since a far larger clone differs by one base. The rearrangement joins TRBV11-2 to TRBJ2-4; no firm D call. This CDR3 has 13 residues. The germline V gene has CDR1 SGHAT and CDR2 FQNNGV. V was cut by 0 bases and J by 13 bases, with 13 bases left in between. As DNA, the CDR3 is TGTGCCAGCAGCTTAGACGCGCACGATGAGCAGTACTTC. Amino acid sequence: CASSLDAHDEQYF. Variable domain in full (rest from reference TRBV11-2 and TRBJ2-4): EAGVAQSPRYKIIEKRQSVAFWCNPISGHATLYWYQQILGQGPKLLIQFQNNGVVDDSQLPKDRFSAERLKGVDSTLKIQPAKLEDSAVYLCASSLDAHDEQYFGAGTRLSVL.

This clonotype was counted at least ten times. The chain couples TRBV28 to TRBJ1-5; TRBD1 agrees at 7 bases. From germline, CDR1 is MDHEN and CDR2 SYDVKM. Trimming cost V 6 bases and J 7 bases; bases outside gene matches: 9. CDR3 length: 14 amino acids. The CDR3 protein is CASRPRQGGQPQHF. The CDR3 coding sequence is TGTGCCAGCAGACCCCGACAGGGAGGCCAGCCCCAGCATTTT.

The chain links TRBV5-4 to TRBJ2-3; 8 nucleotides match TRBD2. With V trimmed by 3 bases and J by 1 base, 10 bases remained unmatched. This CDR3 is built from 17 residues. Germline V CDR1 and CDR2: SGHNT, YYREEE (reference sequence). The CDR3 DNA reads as TGTGCCAGCAGCTCAAGCGGGGGTCCCCCACGCACAGATACGCAGTATTTT. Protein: CASSSSGGPPRTDTQYF. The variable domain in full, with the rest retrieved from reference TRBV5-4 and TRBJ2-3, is ETGVTQSPTHLIKTRGQQVTLRCSSQSGHNTVSWYQQALGQGPQFIFQYYREEENGRGNFPPRFSGLQFPNYSSELNVNALELDDSALYLCASSSSGGPPRTDTQYFGPGTRLTVL.

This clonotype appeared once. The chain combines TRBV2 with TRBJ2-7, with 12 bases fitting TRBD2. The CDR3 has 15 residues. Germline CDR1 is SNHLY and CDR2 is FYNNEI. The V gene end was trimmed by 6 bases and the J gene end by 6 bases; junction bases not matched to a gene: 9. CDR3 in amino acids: CASRQLLAGGTEQYF. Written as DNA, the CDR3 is TGTGCCAGCAGACAACTACTAGCGGGAGGTACCGAGCAGTACTTC.